Described below is a single T cell receptor beta chain sequence and its context. Sequenced by immunoSEQ multiplex PCR; TCRdb stores in-frame clones only, minus some. The sample includes about 140,000 clones, 75% to 85% of them seen just once. The data originate from a study of blood T cell repertoires in COVID-19. V lost 1 base and J lost 0, with 7 bases in between. The CDR3 consists of 15 residues. The germline V gene has CDR1 LNHDA and CDR2 SQIVND (reference sequence). The chain is built from TRBV19 and TRBJ2-1, with D tentatively TRBD2 (5 bases). The source is a man aged 55 to 70 with active or convalescent COVID-19. Sequenced: peripheral blood. The CDR3 protein is CASSIVATSYNEQFF. As DNA, the CDR3 is TGTGCCAGTAGTATAGTAGCGACCTCCTACAATGAGCAGTTCTTC.